These 3 T cell receptor beta chains came from one sample sequenced in a study of blood T cell repertoires in COVID-19. TCRdb's copy holds only in-frame clones and misses some; the assay was immunoSEQ multiplex PCR. The data contain around 250,000 clones, around 83% of them singletons. Sample: peripheral blood. The origin of the receptors is a man aged 35 to 55 with active or convalescent COVID-19.

This rearrangement joins TRBV9 to TRBJ1-2; 7 nucleotides match TRBD1. The CDR3 spans 13 residues. The V segment lost 4 bases and the J segment 6 bases; nucleotides outside the gene matches: 6. CDR1 and CDR2 from the germline V gene are SGDLS and YYNGEE. Here the CDR3 DNA reads TGTGCCAGCAGCCGACAGGGAGTCCATGGCTACACCTTC. As protein: CASSRQGVHGYTF.

The V call is TRBV5-1, the J call TRBJ2-1, with 12 bases lining up with TRBD2. This CDR3 has 17 amino acids. Germline CDR1 is SGHRS and CDR2 is YFSETQ. Trimming took 0 bases from V and 9 from J; bases not matched to a gene: 10. The CDR3 DNA follows: TGCGCCAGCAGCTTGGCCCGGACTAGCGGGAAAACAGGTGAGCAGTTCTTC. Translated, it gives CASSLARTSGKTGEQFF.

The chain combines TRBV18 with TRBJ2-7; the D gene is possibly TRBD2 (6 bases). The CDR3 runs 13 residues. The germline V and J ends were trimmed by 2 bases and 3 bases, with 8 bases remaining between them. Germline V gene sequence: CDR1 KGHSH, CDR2 LQKENI. The CDR3 DNA reads TGTGCCAGCTCACCAACTAGCAGCTACGAGCAGTACTTC. This encodes CASSPTSSYEQYF.